This record looks at one T cell receptor beta chain sequence and its context. Its target is not known. Trimming took 4 bases from V and 3 from J; bases not matched to a gene: 3. The germline V gene has CDR1 SEHNR and CDR2 FQNEAQ (reference sequence). The CDR3 is 14 amino acids. The data are from a study of circulating and synovial CD4+ cells in juvenile arthritis. Study observations and caveats: Shared-clonotype fractions with synovium likely underestimate full repertoire overlap. These blood cells shared more CDR3 sequences with synovium than bulk blood.

Libraries were prepared by immunoSEQ multiplex PCR; TCRdb keeps only in-frame clonotypes and omits some of them. This table has 30,000 to 40,000 clones, approximately 96% appearing once. Sequenced sample: CD4+ T cells from blood. V usage is TRBV7-9 and J usage is TRBJ1-2; 9 nucleotides match TRBD1. The source of this sequence is a human donor with juvenile idiopathic arthritis. CDR3 protein: CASSWTGADYGYTF. The CDR3, as DNA: TGTGCCAGCAGCTGGACAGGGGCGGACTATGGCTACACCTTC.